The clone carrying this T cell receptor (beta chain) occurred a few times. Using its own MiXCR run on the 5' RACE reads, TCRdb lists one record per CDR3 protein. The sample shows around 300,000 distinct CDR3 sequences, about 13% of them seen only once. The record originates from a study of T-cell memory formation after mild COVID-19. The source material was PBMCs or a T cell subset sorted from them (not recorded which). The TCR originated in a man between 18 and 29 years old who had mild COVID-19 (a few samples of this study predate the infection). Cell type and time point are not known.

CDR3 amino acids: CASSDPGQGDTEAFF. As DNA, the CDR3 is TGTGCCAGCAGCGATCCGGGACAGGGAGACACTGAAGCTTTCTTT. The genes are TRBV5-5 and TRBJ1-1; 9 bases are a match to TRBD1. The CDR3 extends over 15 amino acids. Germline lookup yields CDR1 SGHKS and CDR2 YYEKEE (reference sequence). Trimming took 4 bases from V and 3 from J; bases not matched to a gene: 7.